The entry below describes one T cell receptor beta chain. A single count supports this clone. No cognate antigen has been identified for it. One base away there is no much larger clone; base qualities are not given. This record comes from a study of PD-L1 blockade in urothelial cancer (dated by TCRdb to about 2017). Background for the entire study: All patients started therapy in the mid-2010s and received atezolizumab 1,200 mg intravenously every 3 weeks. Patients had an ECOG performance status of 0 or 1 and had received between 0 and 3 prior chemotherapy regimens. Blood samples were analyzed 3 weeks after the start of treatment (second dose) and 6 weeks after the start of treatment. A median of around 150,000 T cells and tens of thousands of unique TCRs was obtained from blood samples, and a median clonality of approximately 0.08 was observed. Whole exome sequencing and RNA sequencing of pretreatment tumors were performed alongside TCR sequencing in the same patients. Durable clinical benefit meant progression-free survival longer than 6 months, and TCR features were also tested against progression-free and overall survival. About nine tenths of the roughly 29 patients were identified as males with urothelial cancer of bladder origin, and a prior smoking history was reported by 18 of 29 patients. TCR sequencing covered pretreatment tumor samples and matched, serially collected peripheral blood taken before and after atezolizumab treatment. Eight or nine patients reached durable clinical benefit, while 20 patients did not. Some 29 patients had pretreatment blood TCR-seq, approximately 24 had at least one posttreatment blood collection, and approximately 24 had tumor TCR-seq. Somatic, immune and clinical correlates of response to PD-L1 blockade with atezolizumab in urothelial cancer were the focus of an exploratory multi-omic analysis.

Synthetic TCR analog templates were spiked into each PCR so that absolute template abundance could be estimated from read counts. TCRbeta CDR3 regions were amplified from genomic DNA with bias-controlled V and J gene primers using the immunoSEQ assay. Sequencing of rearranged TCRbeta segments was done at approximately 20X coverage. Per the source publication's procedure: Clustering was used to correct sequencing errors, and CDR3s were annotated against IMGT to assign V, D and J genes. Downstream analyses used only productive TCRbeta rearrangements and left out out-of-frame or stop-codon sequences. Clonality was calculated as one minus the Shannon entropy normalized by the log of the number of unique productive sequences. Fisher's exact test with Benjamini-Hochberg correction, using a cutoff of adjusted p below 0.01, was how clones that differed between time points or between blood and tumor were identified. TCRdb's version of the immuneACCESS table is confined to in-frame rearrangements and falls short of the full clone set. An unresolved V gene accounts for under half of the shortfall where checked; the remainder is of unknown origin. That table furnishes V, J and clone size, whereas the DNA furnished D and trimming. This sample is represented by about 36,000 clones; more than 80% of them were singletons. The leading ten clones occupy roughly a tenth of the sample.

Study-wide findings and limitations: A pretreatment peripheral blood TCR clonality below the median was linked to improved progression-free and overall survival. Patients with durable benefit showed greater expansion of tumor-associated TCR clones in peripheral blood 3 weeks after starting treatment (n of about 20, p = 0.022). Because the sample size was small (n ≈ 30) and many of the analyses were exploratory, the results are meant to be hypothesis-generating.

The germline V and J ends show losses of 3 bases and 6 bases respectively, and no gene match explains 8 bases of the junction. Spanning cysteine to phenylalanine, the CDR3 consists of 16 amino acids. Only CDR3 DNA is held: 48 bases, read in frame from base 1. CDR1 WNHNN and CDR2 SYGVQD are derived from the germline V gene (reference sequence). The sample's time point label, decoded: peripheral blood 6 weeks after treatment start. The cohort comprised about 30 patients with locally advanced or metastatic urothelial carcinoma treated at Memorial Sloan Kettering on a trial protocol. Peripheral blood mononuclear cells were collected pretreatment and during treatment, at between 1 and 8 total time points per patient. The Qiagen DNeasy Blood extraction kit was used to purify genomic DNA from total PBMCs and tumor samples. PBMCs were collected pretreatment and during treatment and were isolated and stored as previously described.

The clonotype originates from a man aged 40-49 years with urothelial cancer. This sequence uses TRBV10-1 and TRBJ2-2; 9 bases in the middle match TRBD2. Source: PBMCs, taken around atezolizumab (anti-PD-L1) treatment. The DNA sequence is given as TGCGCCAGCAGTGACCCGGGACTAGCCCCCGCCGGGGAGCTGTTTTTT. Its translation is CASSDPGLAPAGELFF.